Detailed here is one T cell receptor (beta chain). As yet, its antigen is unknown. Using immunoSEQ multiplex PCR, the repertoire was profiled, and TCRdb retains in-frame clones only, with some absent. The profile covers around 23,000 clones, with approximately 78% appearing a single time and about 3.8% taken by the ten largest. This record belongs to a study of somatic mutations in cytotoxic T cells in rheumatoid arthritis. Overall study results and limits: Slight underrepresentation of TRBV07 in rheumatoid arthritis patients was not adjusted for multiple comparisons. For CD8+ T-cell clonality, rheumatoid arthritis patients and age-matched healthy controls did not differ significantly.

This CDR3 comprises 14 residues. The V gene's germline CDR1 is MNHEY and CDR2 SVGAGI. Trimming took off 6 bases at V and 1 base at J, with 9 bases between the two ends. V is TRBV6-5 and J is TRBJ2-2; D ambiguous. The sequenced sample was CD8+ T cells sorted from blood. The clonotype was recovered from an adult with rheumatoid arthritis. This CDR3 reads CASSLGRNTGELFF. The CDR3 bases are TGTGCCAGCAGCCTAGGACGGAACACCGGGGAGCTGTTTTTT.